The 17 T cell receptor beta chains below were found in one sample sequenced in a study of OX40 agonist ivuxolimab in advanced cancers. Profiled with immunoSEQ multiplex PCR; TCRdb holds only in-frame clones, not every one. The sample holds 30,000 to 40,000 clones, 81% seen once. The source was CD4+ or CD8+ T cells sorted from blood, collected in a trial of the OX40 agonist ivuxolimab. These TCRs come from an adult with an advanced solid tumor such as melanoma, head and neck, liver or kidney cancer.

This clone showed up just a few times. The V and J genes are TRBV29-1 and TRBJ1-1, with D possibly matching TRBD1 (6 bases). Trimming removed 7 bases at V and 1 base at J, with 13 bases between. The CDR3 loop spans 13 amino acids. Germline V CDR1 and CDR2: SQVTM, ANQGSEA. DNA for the CDR3: TGCAGCGCTAACAGGGTGGAGAACACTGAAGCTTTCTTT. Its protein product is CSANRVENTEAFF.

This clone was observed a single time. The chain carries TRBV28 and TRBJ1-5; D is unclear. Germline CDR1 MDHEN, CDR2 SYDVKM. This CDR3 spans 15 amino acids. With 6 bases removed from V and 0 bases from J, the gap between germline ends came to 12 bases. The CDR3 region has the DNA TGTGCCAGCAGATCTCACGCGAATAGCAATCAGCCCCAGCATTTT. Its translation: CASRSHANSNQPQHF. Using reference TRBV28 and TRBJ1-5 for the parts outside the CDR3, the full variable domain is DVKVTQSSRYLVKRTGEKVFLECVQDMDHENMFWYRQDPGLGLRLIYFSYDVKMKEKGDIPEGYSVSREKKERFSLILESASTNQTSMYLCASRSHANSNQPQHFGDGTRLSIL.

The rearrangement joins TRBV7-9 to TRBJ2-5; D gene uncertain. Trimming removed 5 bases from V and 1 base from J, with 11 bases in between. The CDR3 runs to 14 residues. CDR1 is SEHNR, CDR2 FQNEAQ, per germline (reference sequence). DNA for the CDR3: TGTGCCAGCAGCGGACGACTCGCCCAAGAGACCCAGTACTTC. As protein: CASSGRLAQETQYF.

The chain is built from TRBV19 and TRBJ2-1; 10 bases match TRBD2. J lost 1 base, V lost 5 bases, and 5 bases had no gene match. This CDR3 is 16 amino acids long. Looked up from germline, CDR1 is LNHDA and CDR2 is SQIVND (reference sequence). For the CDR3, the DNA is TGTGCCAGTAGTCAACTAGCGGGGATGTCCTACAATGAGCAGTTCTTC. This encodes CASSQLAGMSYNEQFF. Looking up the rest from reference TRBV19 and TRBJ2-1 gives the full variable domain: DGGITQSPKYLFRKEGQNVTLSCEQNLNHDAMYWYRQDPGQGLRLIYYSQIVNDFQKGDIAEGYSVSREKKESFPLTVTSAQKNPTAFYLCASSQLAGMSYNEQFFGPGTRLTVL.

This clone occurred a few times. This chain links TRBV9 with TRBJ2-2; TRBD1 is a possible D gene (6 bases). V dropped 1 base and J dropped 3 bases, with 13 bases sitting between them. CDR1 SGDLS and CDR2 YYNGEE come from the germline V gene. This CDR3 region has 16 residues. The CDR3 sequence is CASSVTATGHTGELFF. In DNA form, the CDR3 reads TGTGCCAGCAGCGTAACGGCTACAGGGCACACCGGGGAGCTGTTTTTT.

This clone was observed a few times. The chain employs TRBV7-6 and TRBJ1-4, with a possible D match to TRBD1 (6 bases). Trimming removed 5 bases at V and 7 bases at J, with 17 bases between. This CDR3 spans 15 amino acids. Germline CDR1 and CDR2: SGHVS and FNYEAQ. The CDR3 region has the DNA TGTGCCAGCAGCGAAGGGGGGTTATTAGCTGAAAAACTGTTTTTT. Translating it yields CASSEGGLLAEKLFF.

The gene calls are TRBV18 and TRBJ1-1, with no clear D. This CDR3 has 15 residues. Germline V gene sequence: CDR1 KGHSH, CDR2 LQKENI. Trimming removed 0 bases at V and 5 bases at J, with 13 bases between. The CDR3 nucleotides read TGTGCCAGCTCACCACCGAGTCGAGGGAGGACTGAAGCTTTCTTT. Translation gives CASSPPSRGRTEAFF.

V and J are TRBV15 and TRBJ1-5; 8 positions agree with TRBD1. Per germline, CDR1 LNHNV and CDR2 YYDKDF (reference sequence). The CDR3 is 16 residues long. The trim removed 1 base at V and 7 bases at J, leaving 9 bases unmatched. CDR3 amino acids: CATSRGAGGATQPQHF. As DNA, the CDR3 is TGTGCCACCAGCAGAGGAGCAGGGGGCGCAACCCAGCCCCAGCATTTT. Drawing the rest from reference TRBV15 and TRBJ1-5, the complete variable domain is DAMVIQNPRYQVTQFGKPVTLSCSQTLNHNVMYWYQQKSSQAPKLLFHYYDKDFNNEADTPDNFQSRRPNTSFCFLDIRSPGLGDTAMYLCATSRGAGGATQPQHFGDGTRLSIL.

This chain joins TRBV6-1 and TRBJ2-3; 7 bases match TRBD2. The germline gives CDR1 MNHNS, CDR2 SASEGT. Unmatched junction bases numbered 11, after V lost 4 bases and J lost 4 bases. This CDR3 spans 16 amino acids. In nucleotides, the CDR3 is TGTGCCAGCAGTGGACGGACGGTTGCGGGGGCAGATACGCAGTATTTT. Encoded protein: CASSGRTVAGADTQYF.

This clone has more than one count but fewer than ten. The chain combines TRBV25-1 with TRBJ1-3; no clear D. Per the germline V gene, CDR1 is MGHDK and CDR2 is SYGVNS. This CDR3 has 12 residues. Trimming shortened V by 5 bases and J by 4 bases, and 6 bases separated the two germline ends. The CDR3: CASSSMGNTIYF. As DNA, the CDR3 is TGTGCCAGCAGTTCGATGGGAAACACCATATATTTT.

The chain carries TRBV6-5 and TRBJ1-4; the D is unclear. V dropped 0 bases and J dropped 7 bases, with 6 bases sitting between them. Germline V gene data show CDR1 as MNHEY and CDR2 as SVGAGI. CDR3 length: 13 amino acids. The DNA of the CDR3 is TGTGCCAGCAGTTACTCGAGTGTTGAAAAACTGTTTTTT. Residues: CASSYSSVEKLFF.

The chain joins TRBV2 to TRBJ2-7, with TRBD1 matching over 8 bases. J was trimmed by 4 bases and V by 6 bases; bases with no gene match: 8. Looked up from germline, CDR1 is SNHLY and CDR2 is FYNNEI. CDR3 size: 14 residues. CDR3 nucleotides: TGTGCCAGCAGCGCGGACAGGGCTGGGTACGAGCAGTACTTC. This encodes CASSADRAGYEQYF.

In DNA, the CDR3 is TGTGCCAGCAGAAGGCAGGGAAGTCAGCCCCAGCATTTT. Its translation is CASRRQGSQPQHF. This rearrangement joins TRBV10-3 to TRBJ1-5, with a tentative D call TRBD1 (5 bases). Germline CDR1 and CDR2: ENHRY and SYGVKD. Trimming stripped 10 bases from V and 6 bases from J, with 16 bases between. The CDR3 runs to 13 residues.

The rearrangement links TRBV5-4 to TRBJ2-5, with unresolved D. Germline values: CDR1 SGHNT, CDR2 YYREEE (reference sequence). Between the trimmed V and J ends, which lost 2 bases and 5 bases, there was a span of 7 bases. This CDR3 spans 12 amino acids. Here the CDR3 DNA reads TGTGCCAGCAGCTTCAACTGGGAGACCCAGTACTTC. Translating gives CASSFNWETQYF.

This chain links TRBV30 with TRBJ1-2; D remains unclear. The CDR3 covers 11 residues. The germline V gene encodes CDR1 GTSNPN and CDR2 SVGIG (reference sequence). Trimming removed 2 bases at V and 7 bases at J, with 8 bases between. CDR3 amino acids: CAWSRWGGYTF. The CDR3 DNA follows: TGTGCCTGGAGTCGTTGGGGTGGCTACACCTTC.

The chain links TRBV6-4 to TRBJ2-2; D remains unclear. This CDR3 contains 16 residues. The germline CDR1 and CDR2 sequences are MRHNA and SNTAGT. The V and J ends lost 6 bases and 0 bases respectively, with 14 bases between them. The CDR3 is CASSPQRSPNTGELFF. DNA for the CDR3: TGTGCCAGCAGCCCCCAGAGAAGCCCGAACACCGGGGAGCTGTTTTTT.

The genes are TRBV7-9 and TRBJ2-7, with D unclear. The germline V gene has CDR1 SEHNR and CDR2 FQNEAQ (reference sequence). V was cut by 1 base and J by 6 bases, with 13 bases left in between. The CDR3 covers 14 residues. The CDR3 DNA sequence: TGTGCCAGCAGCTTAGTTCTAGTTACTGCCGAGCAGTACTTC. Translation gives CASSLVLVTAEQYF.